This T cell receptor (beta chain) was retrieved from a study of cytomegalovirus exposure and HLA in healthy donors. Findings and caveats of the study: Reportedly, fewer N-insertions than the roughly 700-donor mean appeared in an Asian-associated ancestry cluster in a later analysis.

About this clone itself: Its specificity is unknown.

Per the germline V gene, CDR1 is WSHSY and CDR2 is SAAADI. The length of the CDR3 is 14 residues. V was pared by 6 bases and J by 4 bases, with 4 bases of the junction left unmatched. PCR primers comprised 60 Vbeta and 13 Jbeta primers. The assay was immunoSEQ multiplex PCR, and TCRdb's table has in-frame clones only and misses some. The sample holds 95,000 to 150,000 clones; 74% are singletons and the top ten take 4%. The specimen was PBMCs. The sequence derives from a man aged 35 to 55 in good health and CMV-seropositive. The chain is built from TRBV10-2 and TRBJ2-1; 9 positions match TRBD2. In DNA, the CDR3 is TGCGCCAGCAGAGTTAGCGGGAGTTACAATGAGCAGTTCTTC. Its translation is CASRVSGSYNEQFF.